This T cell receptor (beta chain) is from a study of cytomegalovirus exposure and HLA in healthy donors. Remarks on this clone: Its antigen is not identified.

Profiling relied on immunoSEQ multiplex PCR, and the TCRdb table lists in-frame clones only, not all of them. This sample has 180,000 or so clones, with approximately 86% found just once. V lost 4 bases to trimming and J lost 5 bases, with 14 bases between them. This CDR3 is 14 amino acids long. CDR1 and CDR2 from the germline V gene are MGHRA and YSYEKL. Study results and limitations: Many donors shared some public TCRs, even though most TCR sequences were rare. A classifier reportedly called cytomegalovirus status with high sensitivity and specificity. The investigators catalogued 150 or so TCR beta chains as cytomegalovirus-associated. Specificity for CMV antigens was confirmed in vitro for a few of the CMV-associated chains.

This TCR was recovered from a young man in good health and CMV-seropositive. Sequences were obtained from PBMCs. This chain links TRBV4-1 with TRBJ2-5; weak D call: TRBD2 (5 bases). CDR3 amino acids: CASSPSTRGETQYF. For the CDR3, the DNA is TGCGCCAGCAGCCCCTCGACAAGAGGGGAGACCCAGTACTTC.